The clone carrying this TCR beta chain came up many times. What it binds is unknown. This sample is part of a study of beta chain features in type 1 diabetes. General study findings and limits: All four CD4+ subsets of Type 1 diabetes patients contained TCRB CDR3s that were moderately but significantly shorter. There were fewer insertions and more deletions at the VDJ junctions of type 1 diabetes patients. The naive, central memory and Treg TCRB repertoires looked more alike in patients than they did in healthy donors.

Isolated RNA was reverse transcribed in full, so expressed TCRB transcripts were sequenced. Naive, central memory and regulatory T cell samples averaged roughly 3.5 million reads. The method was immunoSEQ multiplex PCR; TCRdb's version includes in-frame clones alone and lacks a portion of them. Of 300,000 to 400,000 clones in the sample, 7% to 9% were seen once. Losses at the gene ends were 1 base for V and 0 bases for J; bases not matched to a gene: 6. The germline CDR1 and CDR2 sequences are SEHNR and FQNEAQ (reference sequence). The CDR3 contains 19 residues. The gene calls are TRBV7-9 and TRBJ2-6; 10 nucleotides agree with TRBD1. The sample consisted of central memory CD4+ T cells from blood. The TCR was taken from a woman between 18 and 29 years old in good health. The CDR3 region is CASSLVGTGDPSGANVLTF. As DNA, the CDR3 is TGTGCCAGCAGCTTAGTAGGGACAGGGGACCCCTCTGGGGCCAACGTCCTGACTTTC.